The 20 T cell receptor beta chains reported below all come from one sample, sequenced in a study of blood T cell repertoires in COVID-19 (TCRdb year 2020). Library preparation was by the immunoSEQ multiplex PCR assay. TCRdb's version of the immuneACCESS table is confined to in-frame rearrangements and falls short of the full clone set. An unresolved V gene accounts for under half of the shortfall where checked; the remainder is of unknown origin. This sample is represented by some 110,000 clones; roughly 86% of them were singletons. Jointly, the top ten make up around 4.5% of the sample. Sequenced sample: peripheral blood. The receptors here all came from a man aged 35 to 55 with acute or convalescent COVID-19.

CDR3 sequence: CASSRGTTYEQYF. CDR3 nucleotide sequence: TGTGCCAGCAGTAGGGGCACTACCTACGAGCAGTACTTC. V gene TRBV25-1 combines with J gene TRBJ2-7; tentatively, D is TRBD1 (5 bases). V lost 5 bases to trimming and J lost 2 bases, with 10 bases between them. Germline V lookup: CDR1 MGHDK, CDR2 SYGVNS. The length of the CDR3 is 13 residues.

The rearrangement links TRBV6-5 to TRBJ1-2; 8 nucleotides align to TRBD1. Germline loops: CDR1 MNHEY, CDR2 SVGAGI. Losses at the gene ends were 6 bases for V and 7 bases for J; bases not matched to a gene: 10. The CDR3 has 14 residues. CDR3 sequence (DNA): TGTGCCAGCAGGCGGACAGGGTCCCATCTTGGCTACACCTTC. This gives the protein CASRRTGSHLGYTF.

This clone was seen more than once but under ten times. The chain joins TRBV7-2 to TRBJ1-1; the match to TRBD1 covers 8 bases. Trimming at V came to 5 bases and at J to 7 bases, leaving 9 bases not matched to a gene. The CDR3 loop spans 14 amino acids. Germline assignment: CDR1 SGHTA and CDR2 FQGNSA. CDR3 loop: CASSHSRTGSEAFF. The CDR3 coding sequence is TGTGCCAGCAGCCACTCTAGGACAGGGAGTGAAGCTTTCTTT.

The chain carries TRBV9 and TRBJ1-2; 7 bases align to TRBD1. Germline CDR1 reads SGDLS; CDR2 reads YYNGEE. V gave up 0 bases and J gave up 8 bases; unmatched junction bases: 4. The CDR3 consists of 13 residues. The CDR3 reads CASSVEAGGGYTF. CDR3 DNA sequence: TGTGCCAGCAGCGTAGAAGCAGGGGGAGGCTACACCTTC.

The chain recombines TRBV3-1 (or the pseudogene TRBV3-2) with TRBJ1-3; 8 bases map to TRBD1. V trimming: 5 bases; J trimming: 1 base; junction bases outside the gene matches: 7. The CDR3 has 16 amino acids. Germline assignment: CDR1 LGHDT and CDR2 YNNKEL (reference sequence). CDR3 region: CASSARQGKSGNTIYF. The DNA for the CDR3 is TGTGCCAGCAGCGCAAGACAGGGGAAGTCTGGAAACACCATATATTTT.

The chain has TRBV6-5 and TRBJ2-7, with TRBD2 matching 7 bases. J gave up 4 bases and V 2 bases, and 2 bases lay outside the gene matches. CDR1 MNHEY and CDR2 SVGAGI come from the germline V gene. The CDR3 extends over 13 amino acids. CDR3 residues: CASSYGRAYEQYF. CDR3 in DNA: TGTGCCAGCAGTTACGGGAGGGCTTACGAGCAGTACTTC.

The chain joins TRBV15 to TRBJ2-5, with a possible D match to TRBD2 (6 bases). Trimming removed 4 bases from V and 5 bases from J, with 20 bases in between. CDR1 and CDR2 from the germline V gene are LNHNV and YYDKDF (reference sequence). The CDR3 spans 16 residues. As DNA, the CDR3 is TGTGCCACCAGCATCGAAGGGGACTCTCCAACGGAGACCCAGTACTTC. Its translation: CATSIEGDSPTETQYF.

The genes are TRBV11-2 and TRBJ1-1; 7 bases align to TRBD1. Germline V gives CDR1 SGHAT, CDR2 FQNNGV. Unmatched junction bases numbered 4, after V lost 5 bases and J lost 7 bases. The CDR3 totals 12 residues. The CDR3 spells CASSITGVEAFF. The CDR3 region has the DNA TGTGCCAGCAGCATTACAGGGGTTGAAGCTTTCTTT.

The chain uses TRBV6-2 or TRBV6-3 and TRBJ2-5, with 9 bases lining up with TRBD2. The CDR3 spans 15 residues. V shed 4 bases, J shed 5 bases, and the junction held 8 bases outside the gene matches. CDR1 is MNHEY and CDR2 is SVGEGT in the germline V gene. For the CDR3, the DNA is TGTGCCAGCAGTTTACCTCTAGCGGGGAGGGAGACCCAGTACTTC. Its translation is CASSLPLAGRETQYF.

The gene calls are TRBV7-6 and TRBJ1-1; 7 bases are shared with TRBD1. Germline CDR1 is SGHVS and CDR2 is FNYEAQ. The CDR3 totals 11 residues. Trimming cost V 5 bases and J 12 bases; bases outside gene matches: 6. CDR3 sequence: CASSLTGVTFF. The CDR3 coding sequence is TGTGCCAGCAGCCTAACAGGGGTAACTTTCTTT.

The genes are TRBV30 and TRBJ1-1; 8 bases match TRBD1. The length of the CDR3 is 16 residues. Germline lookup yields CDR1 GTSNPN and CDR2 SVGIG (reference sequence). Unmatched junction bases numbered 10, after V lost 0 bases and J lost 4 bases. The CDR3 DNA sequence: TGTGCCTGGAGTGTCCATCTAGGACAGGGTGGCACTGAAGCTTTCTTT. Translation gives CAWSVHLGQGGTEAFF. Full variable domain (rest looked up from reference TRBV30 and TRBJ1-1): SQTIHQWPATLVQPVGSPLSLECTVEGTSNPNLYWYRQAAGRGLQLLFYSVGIGQISSEVPQNLSASRPQDRQFILSSKKLLLSDSGFYLCAWSVHLGQGGTEAFFGQGTRLTVV.

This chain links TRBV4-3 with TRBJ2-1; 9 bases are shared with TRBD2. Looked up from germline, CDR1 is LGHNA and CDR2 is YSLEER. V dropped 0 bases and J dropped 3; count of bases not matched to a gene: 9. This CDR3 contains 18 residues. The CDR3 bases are TGCGCCAGCAGCCAAGAGGGGTTAGCGGGAGCGGTCTACAATGAGCAGTTCTTC. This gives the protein CASSQEGLAGAVYNEQFF.

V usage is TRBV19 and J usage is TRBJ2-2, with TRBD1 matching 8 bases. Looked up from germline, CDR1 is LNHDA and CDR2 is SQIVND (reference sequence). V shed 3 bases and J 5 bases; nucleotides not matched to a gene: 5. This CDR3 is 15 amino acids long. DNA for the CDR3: TGTGCCAGTAGTATGGGCACAGGGGGGACCGGGGAGCTGTTTTTT. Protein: CASSMGTGGTGELFF.

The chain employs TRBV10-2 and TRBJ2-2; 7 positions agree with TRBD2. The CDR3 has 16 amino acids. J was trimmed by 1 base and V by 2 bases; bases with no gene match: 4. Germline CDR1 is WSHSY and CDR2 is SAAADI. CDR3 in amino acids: CASSEPAGLNTGELFF. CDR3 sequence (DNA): TGCGCCAGCAGTGAGCCAGCGGGACTGAACACCGGGGAGCTGTTTTTT.

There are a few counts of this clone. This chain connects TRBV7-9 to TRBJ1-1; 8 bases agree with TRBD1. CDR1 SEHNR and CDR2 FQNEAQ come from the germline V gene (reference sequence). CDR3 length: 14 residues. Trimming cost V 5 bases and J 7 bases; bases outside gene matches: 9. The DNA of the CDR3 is TGTGCCAGCAGCCCCAAGGACAGGGAGGTTGAAGCTTTCTTT. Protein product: CASSPKDREVEAFF.

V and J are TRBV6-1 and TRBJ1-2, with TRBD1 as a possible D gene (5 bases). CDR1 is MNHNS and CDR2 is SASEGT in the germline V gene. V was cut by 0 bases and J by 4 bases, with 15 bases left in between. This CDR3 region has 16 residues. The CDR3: CASSEAFPGGSYGYTF. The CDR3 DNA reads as TGTGCCAGCAGTGAAGCGTTTCCTGGGGGGAGCTATGGCTACACCTTC.

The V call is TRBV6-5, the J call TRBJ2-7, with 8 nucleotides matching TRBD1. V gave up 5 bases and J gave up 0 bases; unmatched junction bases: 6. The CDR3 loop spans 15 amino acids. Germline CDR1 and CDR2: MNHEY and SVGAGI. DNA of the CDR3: TGTGCCAGCAGTAACCCGGGACAGGACTCCTACGAGCAGTACTTC. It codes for CASSNPGQDSYEQYF.

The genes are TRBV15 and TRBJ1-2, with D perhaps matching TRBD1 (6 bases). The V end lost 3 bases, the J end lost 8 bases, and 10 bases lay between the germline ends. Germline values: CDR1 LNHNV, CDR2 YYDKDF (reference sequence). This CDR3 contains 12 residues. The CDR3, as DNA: TGTGCCACCAGCAGCGGGACACTCGGCTACACCTTC. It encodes CATSSGTLGYTF.

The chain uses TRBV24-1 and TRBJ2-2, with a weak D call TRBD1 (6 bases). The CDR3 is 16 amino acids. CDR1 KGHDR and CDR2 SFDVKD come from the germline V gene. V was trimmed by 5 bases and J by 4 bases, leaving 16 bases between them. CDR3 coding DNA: TGTGCCACCAGTGGGGAGTCAGGGGCGAGCACCGGGGAGCTGTTTTTT. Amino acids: CATSGESGASTGELFF.

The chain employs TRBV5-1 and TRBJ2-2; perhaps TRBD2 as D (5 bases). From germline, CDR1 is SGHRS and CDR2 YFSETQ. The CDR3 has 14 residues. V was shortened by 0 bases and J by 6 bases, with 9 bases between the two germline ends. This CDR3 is CASSLVSEAGELFF. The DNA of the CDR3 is TGCGCCAGCAGCTTGGTTTCGGAGGCCGGGGAGCTGTTTTTT.